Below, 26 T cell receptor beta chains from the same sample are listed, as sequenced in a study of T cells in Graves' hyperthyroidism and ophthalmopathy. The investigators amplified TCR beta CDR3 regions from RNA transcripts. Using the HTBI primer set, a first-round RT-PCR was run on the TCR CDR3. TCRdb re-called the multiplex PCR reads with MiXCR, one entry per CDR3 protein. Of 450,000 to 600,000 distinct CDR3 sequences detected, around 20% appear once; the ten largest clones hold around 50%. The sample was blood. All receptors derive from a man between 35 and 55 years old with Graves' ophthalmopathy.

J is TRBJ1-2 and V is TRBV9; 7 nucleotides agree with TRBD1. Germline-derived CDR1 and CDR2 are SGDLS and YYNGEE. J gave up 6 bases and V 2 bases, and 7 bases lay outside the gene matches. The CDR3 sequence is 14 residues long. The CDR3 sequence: CASSVTGVDDGYTF. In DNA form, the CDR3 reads TGTGCCAGCAGCGTTACAGGGGTTGATGATGGCTACACCTTC.

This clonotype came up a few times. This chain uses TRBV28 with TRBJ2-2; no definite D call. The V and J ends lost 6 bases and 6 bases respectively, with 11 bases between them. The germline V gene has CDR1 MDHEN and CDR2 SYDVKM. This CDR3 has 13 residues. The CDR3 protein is CASSLTNPGELFF. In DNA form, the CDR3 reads TGTGCCAGCAGCCTTACTAACCCCGGGGAGCTGTTTTTT.

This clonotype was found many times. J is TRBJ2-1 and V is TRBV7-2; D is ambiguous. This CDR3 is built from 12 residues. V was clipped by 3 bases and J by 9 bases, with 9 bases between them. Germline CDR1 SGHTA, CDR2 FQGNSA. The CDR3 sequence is CASSFVFGEQFF. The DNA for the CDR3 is TGTGCCAGCAGCTTTGTCTTTGGTGAGCAGTTCTTC.

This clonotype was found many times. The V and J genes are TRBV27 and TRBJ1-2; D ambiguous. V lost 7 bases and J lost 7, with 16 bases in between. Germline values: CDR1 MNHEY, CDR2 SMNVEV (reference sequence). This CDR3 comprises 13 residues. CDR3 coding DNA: TGTGCCAGCAAGGAGAGCCCGGTTGGTGGCTACACCTTC. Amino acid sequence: CASKESPVGGYTF.

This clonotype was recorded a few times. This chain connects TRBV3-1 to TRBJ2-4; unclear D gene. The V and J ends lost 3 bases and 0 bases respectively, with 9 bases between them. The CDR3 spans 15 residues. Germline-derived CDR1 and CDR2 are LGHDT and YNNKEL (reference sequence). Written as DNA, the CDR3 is TGTGCCAGCAGCCAGGCAGGAGTAGCCAAAAACATTCAGTACTTC. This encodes CASSQAGVAKNIQYF.

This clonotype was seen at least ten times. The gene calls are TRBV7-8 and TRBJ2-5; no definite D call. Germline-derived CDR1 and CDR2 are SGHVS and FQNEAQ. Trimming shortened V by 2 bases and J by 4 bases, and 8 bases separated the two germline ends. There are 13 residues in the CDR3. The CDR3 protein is CASSLKRRETQYF. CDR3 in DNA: TGTGCCAGCAGCTTAAAACGGCGAGAGACCCAGTACTTC.

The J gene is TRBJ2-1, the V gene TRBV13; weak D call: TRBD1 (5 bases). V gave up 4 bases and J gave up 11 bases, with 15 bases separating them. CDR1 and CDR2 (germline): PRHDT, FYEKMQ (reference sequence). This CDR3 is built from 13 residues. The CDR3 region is CASSYPRALKQFF. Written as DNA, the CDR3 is TGTGCCAGCAGCTATCCCAGGGCCCTCAAGCAGTTCTTC.

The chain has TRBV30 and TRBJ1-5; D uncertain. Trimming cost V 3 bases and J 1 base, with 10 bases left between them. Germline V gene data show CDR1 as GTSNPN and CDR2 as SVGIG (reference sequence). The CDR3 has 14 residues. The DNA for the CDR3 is TGTGCCTGGAGCTATAGACTGAGCAATCAGCCCCAGCATTTT. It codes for CAWSYRLSNQPQHF.

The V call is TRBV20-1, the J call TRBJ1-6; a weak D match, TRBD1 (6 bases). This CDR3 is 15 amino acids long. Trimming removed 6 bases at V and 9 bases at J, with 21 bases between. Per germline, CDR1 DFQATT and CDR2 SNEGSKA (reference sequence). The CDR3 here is CSAVPGGGLSSPLHF. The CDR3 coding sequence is TGCAGTGCCGTTCCGGGGGGGGGGCTTAGTTCACCCCTCCACTTT.

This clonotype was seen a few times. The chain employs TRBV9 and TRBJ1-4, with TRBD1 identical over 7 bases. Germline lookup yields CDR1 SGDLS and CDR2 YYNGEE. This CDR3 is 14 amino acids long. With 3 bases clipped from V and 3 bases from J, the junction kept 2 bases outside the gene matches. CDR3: CASSAQGSNEKLFF. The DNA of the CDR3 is TGTGCCAGCAGCGCACAGGGGTCTAATGAAAAACTGTTTTTT.

CDR3 sequence: CSAKRGAYEQYF. In nucleotides, the CDR3 is TGCAGTGCTAAACGGGGAGCCTACGAGCAGTACTTC. This chain joins TRBV20-1 and TRBJ2-7; D is possibly TRBD2 (5 bases). The germline V gene has CDR1 DFQATT and CDR2 SNEGSKA (reference sequence). V was trimmed by 4 bases and J by 2 bases, leaving 9 bases between them. This CDR3 comprises 12 residues.

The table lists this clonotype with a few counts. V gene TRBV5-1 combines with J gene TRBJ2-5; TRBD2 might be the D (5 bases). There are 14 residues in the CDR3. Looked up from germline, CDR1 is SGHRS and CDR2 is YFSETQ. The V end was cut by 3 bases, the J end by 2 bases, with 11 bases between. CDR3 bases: TGCGCCAGCAGCTCAGGAGCGGTACAAGAGACCCAGTACTTC. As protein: CASSSGAVQETQYF.

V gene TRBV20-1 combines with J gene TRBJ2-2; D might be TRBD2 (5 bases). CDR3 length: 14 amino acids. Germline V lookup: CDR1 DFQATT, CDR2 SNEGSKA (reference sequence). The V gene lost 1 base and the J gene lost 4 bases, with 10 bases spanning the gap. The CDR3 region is CSARVTTGTGELFF. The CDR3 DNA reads TGCAGTGCTAGAGTGACTACGGGCACCGGGGAGCTGTTTTTT.

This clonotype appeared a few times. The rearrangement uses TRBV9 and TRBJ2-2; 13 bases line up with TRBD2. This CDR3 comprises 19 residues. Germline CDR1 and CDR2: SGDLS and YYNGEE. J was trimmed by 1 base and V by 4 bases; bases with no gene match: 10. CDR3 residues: CASSPRLAGGPRNTGELFF. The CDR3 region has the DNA TGTGCCAGCAGCCCCCGACTAGCGGGAGGACCAAGGAACACCGGGGAGCTGTTTTTT. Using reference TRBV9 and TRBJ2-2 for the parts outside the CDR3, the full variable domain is DSGVTQTPKHLITATGQRVTLRCSPRSGDLSVYWYQQSLDQGLQFLIQYYNGEERAKGNILERFSAQQFPDLHSELNLSSLELGDSALYFCASSPRLAGGPRNTGELFFGEGSRLTVL.

CDR3 sequence (DNA): TGCAGTGTCAGGGGTCCGACAAGGTCGCGGGCACCCCTCCACTTT. Protein product: CSVRGPTRSRAPLHF. V is TRBV20-1 and J is TRBJ1-6, with D possibly being TRBD1 (6 bases). The germline V gene has CDR1 DFQATT and CDR2 SNEGSKA (reference sequence). The CDR3 contains 15 residues. With 7 bases removed from V and 11 bases from J, the gap between germline ends came to 24 bases.

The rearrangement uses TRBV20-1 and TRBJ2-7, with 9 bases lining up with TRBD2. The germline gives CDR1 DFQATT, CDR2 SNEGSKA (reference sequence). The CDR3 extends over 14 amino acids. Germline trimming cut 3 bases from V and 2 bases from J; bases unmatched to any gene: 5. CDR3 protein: CSASASGKTYEQYF. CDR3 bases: TGCAGTGCTAGCGCTAGCGGGAAAACCTACGAGCAGTACTTC.

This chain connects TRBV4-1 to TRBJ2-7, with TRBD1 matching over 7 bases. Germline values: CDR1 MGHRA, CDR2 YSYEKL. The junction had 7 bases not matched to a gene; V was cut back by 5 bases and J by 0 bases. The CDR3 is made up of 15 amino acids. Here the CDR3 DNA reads TGCGCCAGCAGCGCGTCGACAGGGAGCTCCTACGAGCAGTACTTC. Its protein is CASSASTGSSYEQYF.

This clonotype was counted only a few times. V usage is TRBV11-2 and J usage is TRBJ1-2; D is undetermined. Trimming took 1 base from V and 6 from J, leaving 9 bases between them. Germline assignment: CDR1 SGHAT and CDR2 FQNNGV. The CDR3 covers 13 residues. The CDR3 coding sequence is TGTGCCAGCAGCTTAGCTCTGAAGGATGGCTACACCTTC. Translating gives CASSLALKDGYTF.

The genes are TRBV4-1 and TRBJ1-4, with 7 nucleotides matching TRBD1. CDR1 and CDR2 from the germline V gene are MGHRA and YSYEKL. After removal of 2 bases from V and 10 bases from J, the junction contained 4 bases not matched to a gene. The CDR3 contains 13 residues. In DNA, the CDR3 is TGCGCCAGCAGCCAAACCCAGGGGGGAAAACTGTTTTTT. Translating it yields CASSQTQGGKLFF.

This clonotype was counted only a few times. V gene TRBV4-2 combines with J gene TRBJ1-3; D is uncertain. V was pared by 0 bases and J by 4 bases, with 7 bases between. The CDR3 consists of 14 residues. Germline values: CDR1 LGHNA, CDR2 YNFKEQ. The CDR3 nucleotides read TGTGCCAGCAGCCAAGATCTGGGAGGAAACACCATATATTTT. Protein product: CASSQDLGGNTIYF.

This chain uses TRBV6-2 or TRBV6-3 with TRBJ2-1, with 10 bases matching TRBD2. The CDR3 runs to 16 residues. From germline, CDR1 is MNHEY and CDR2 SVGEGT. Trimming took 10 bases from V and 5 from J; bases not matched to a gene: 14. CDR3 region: CATLAFGLAGDNEQFF. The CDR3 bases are TGTGCCACTCTTGCCTTCGGCCTAGCGGGAGACAATGAGCAGTTCTTC.

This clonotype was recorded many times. The CDR3: CASSLGPWTSNLNTEAFF. CDR3 coding DNA: TGTGCCAGCAGCTTAGGCCCTTGGACCTCGAATTTGAACACTGAAGCTTTCTTT. The gene calls are TRBV11-2 and TRBJ1-1; D unresolved. The CDR3 sequence is 18 residues long. The germline V gene encodes CDR1 SGHAT and CDR2 FQNNGV. V was trimmed by 1 base and J by 0 bases, leaving 18 bases between them.

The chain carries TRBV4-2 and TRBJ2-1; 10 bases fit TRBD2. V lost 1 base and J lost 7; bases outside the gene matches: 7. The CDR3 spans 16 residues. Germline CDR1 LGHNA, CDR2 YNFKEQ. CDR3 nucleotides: TGTGCCAGCAGCCAAGTTGGAAGCGGGGGGGCAAATGAGCAGTTCTTC. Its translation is CASSQVGSGGANEQFF.

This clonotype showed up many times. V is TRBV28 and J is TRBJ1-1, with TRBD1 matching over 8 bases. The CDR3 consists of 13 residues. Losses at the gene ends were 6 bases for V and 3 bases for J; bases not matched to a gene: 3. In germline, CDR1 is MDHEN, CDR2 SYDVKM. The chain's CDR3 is CASRPQGDTEAFF. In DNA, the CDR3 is TGTGCCAGCAGACCACAGGGGGACACTGAAGCTTTCTTT.

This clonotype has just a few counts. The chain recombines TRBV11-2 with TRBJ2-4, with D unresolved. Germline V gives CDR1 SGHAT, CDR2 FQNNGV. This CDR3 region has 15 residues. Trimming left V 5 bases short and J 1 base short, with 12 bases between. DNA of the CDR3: TGTGCCAGCAGCGCGACGGTTAGGGCCAAAAACATTCAGTACTTC. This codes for CASSATVRAKNIQYF.

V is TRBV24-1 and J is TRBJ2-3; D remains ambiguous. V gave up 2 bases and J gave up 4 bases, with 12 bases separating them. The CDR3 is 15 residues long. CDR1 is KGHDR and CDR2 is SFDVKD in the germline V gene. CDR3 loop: CATSDSESAPDTQYF. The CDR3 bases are TGTGCCACCAGTGATTCGGAGTCGGCCCCAGATACGCAGTATTTT.